This is a list of T cell receptor beta chains from one sample in a study of OX40 agonist ivuxolimab in advanced cancers. Clones were read by immunoSEQ multiplex PCR, and TCRdb kept only the in-frame ones, dropping some. The sample holds 44,000 or so clones, approximately 79% seen once. The sample here was CD4+ or CD8+ T cells sorted from blood, taken in a trial of the OX40 agonist ivuxolimab. The receptors were sampled from an adult with an advanced solid tumor such as melanoma, head and neck, liver or kidney cancer. The conserved cysteine and the conserved F or W are not part of the CDR3 here.

14 TRBJ2-1 TRBV5-1 ASSLEPGTGRNEQF
13 TRBJ2-2 TRBV5-1 ASSRPGPNTGELF
12 TRBJ1-4 TRBV2 ASQGQPTNEKLF
9 TRBJ2-5 TRBV20-1 SALTRETQY
13 TRBJ1-2 TRBV4-3 ASSPEGVAGYGYT
12 TRBJ1-2 TRBV7-2 ASSPPDRDRGYT
12 TRBJ2-5 TRBV5-1 ASSQLDRTETQY
12 TRBJ1-1 TRBV6-1 AIGVAVKNTEAF
13 TRBJ2-5 TRBV6-1 ASSPWGLRGETQY
15 TRBJ2-1 TRBV4-3 ASSQDPNSPGASGQF
12 TRBJ2-1 TRBV6-4 ATPNSGGGDEQF
14 TRBJ2-2 TRBV7-2 ASSLRRVANTGELF
13 TRBJ2-7 TRBV6-5 ASSGGQAPGNEQY
13 TRBJ1-2 TRBV5-4 ASSQAPDANYGYT
13 TRBJ1-4 TRBV6-5 ASNLGDATNEKLF
12 TRBJ1-1 TRBV25-1 ASSEFDGRTEAF